This T cell receptor beta chain was obtained from a study of shared clonotypes between healthy human individuals. Study observations and caveats: Investigators expected sequencing depth to affect clonotype sharing among donors.

Trimming pared 7 bases from V and 6 bases from J, leaving 9 bases between. The CDR3 is 12 residues long. Germline V CDR1 and CDR2: WSHSY, SAAADI. Regarding this clone: Its antigen is unidentified.

Using about 190 ng DNA, 32,000 or so T cell genomes, the sorted-subset replicate PCRs were run. Per the authors' pipeline: Filtering of immunoSEQ junctional sequences could not match full-length read filtering. This table comes from immunoSEQ multiplex PCR, and its TCRdb copy is limited to in-frame clones, with some not included. D and trimming come from the DNA, and the V and J calls and clone size come from that table. The table has 550,000 to 800,000 clones, roughly 87% seen once. J is TRBJ2-2 and V is TRBV10-2; D might be TRBD2 (6 bases). This TCR was recovered from a man aged 18 to 29 in good health. Some clones in this sample may be carry-over from other donors' samples. Sequencing was done on a sample of memory CD8+ T cells from PBMCs. Subset defined: CD45RO+ cells pooled with CCR7-negative TemRA cells. The CDR3 spells CASTREAGELFF. The CDR3 bases are TGCGCCAGCACCAGGGAGGCCGGGGAGCTGTTTTTT.